This TCR beta chain is drawn from a study of blood T cells in healthy people across ages. The study's findings and limits: Estimates of diversity drawn from one million T cells were considered underestimates.

J was trimmed by 0 bases and V by 11 bases; bases with no gene match: 4. Germline V gene lookup returns CDR1 MNHNS and CDR2 SASEGT. The length of the CDR3 is 13 residues. Only one count was recorded for this clonotype. Its target is unknown. Using a J-beta primer mix together with a sample-barcoded 5' primer, a second PCR was run for roughly 6 to 11 cycles. Every molecule of cDNA carried a tag from a template-switch adaptor with 12 random nucleotides. In TCRdb, the 5' RACE reads were re-called with MiXCR into one record per CDR3 protein. Here the sample spans around 800,000 distinct CDR3 sequences, roughly 50% being singletons.

Sequences were obtained from blood. This sequence joins TRBV6-1 and TRBJ2-7; 10 bases map to TRBD2. The receptor was isolated from an older man in good health. The CDR3 region has the DNA TGTGCCTGCGGACTAGCGGACTCCTACGAGCAGTACTTC. This encodes CACGLADSYEQYF.